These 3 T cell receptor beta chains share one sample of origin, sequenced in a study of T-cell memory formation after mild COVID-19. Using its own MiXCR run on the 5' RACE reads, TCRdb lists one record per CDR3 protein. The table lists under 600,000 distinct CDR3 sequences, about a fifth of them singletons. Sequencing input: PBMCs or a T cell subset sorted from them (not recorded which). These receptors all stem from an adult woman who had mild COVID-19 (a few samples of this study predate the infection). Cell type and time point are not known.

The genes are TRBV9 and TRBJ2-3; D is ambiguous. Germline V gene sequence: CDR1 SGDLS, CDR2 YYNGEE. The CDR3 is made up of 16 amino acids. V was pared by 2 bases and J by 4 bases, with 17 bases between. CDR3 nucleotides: TGTGCCAGCAGCGTCTATAACTTACCGTCGGCAGATACGCAGTATTTT. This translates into CASSVYNLPSADTQYF.

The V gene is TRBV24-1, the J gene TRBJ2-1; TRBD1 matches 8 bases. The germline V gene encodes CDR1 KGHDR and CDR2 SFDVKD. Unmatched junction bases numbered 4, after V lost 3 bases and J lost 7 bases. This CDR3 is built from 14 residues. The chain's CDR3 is CATSDNRGYNEQFF. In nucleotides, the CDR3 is TGTGCCACCAGTGATAACAGGGGGTATAATGAGCAGTTCTTC.

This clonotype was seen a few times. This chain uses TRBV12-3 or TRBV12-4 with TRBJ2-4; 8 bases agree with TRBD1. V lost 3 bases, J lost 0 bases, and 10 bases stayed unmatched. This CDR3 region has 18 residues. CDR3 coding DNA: TGTGCCAGCAGTTTGGGCAACAGGGGGGCCCTAGCCAAAAACATTCAGTACTTC. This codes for CASSLGNRGALAKNIQYF.